These 15 T cell receptor beta chains were sequenced from one sample in a study of blood T cell repertoires in COVID-19. Some clones are missing from TCRdb's copy, which holds only in-frame ones; the method was immunoSEQ multiplex PCR. Among hundreds of thousands of clones listed, roughly 86% were seen once. The sample consisted of PBMCs or T cells enriched from blood (not recorded which). All receptors derive from a woman under 40 who had recovered from COVID-19.

The chain couples TRBV4-1 to TRBJ1-2; TRBD1 agrees at 8 bases. CDR3 size: 14 residues. From germline, CDR1 is MGHRA and CDR2 YSYEKL. The ends lost 0 bases at V and 6 bases at J; junction bases unmatched: 3. The CDR3: CASSQERTGNGYTF. The CDR3 bases are TGCGCCAGCAGCCAAGAAAGGACAGGGAATGGCTACACCTTC.

The rearrangement links TRBV7-7 to TRBJ2-1; the D gene is possibly TRBD1 (5 bases). The germline V gene encodes CDR1 SSHAT and CDR2 FNYEAQ (reference sequence). Trimming left V 5 bases short and J 7 bases short, with 15 bases between. This CDR3 comprises 14 residues. The CDR3 spells CASSPAPGANEQFF. The CDR3 coding sequence is TGTGCCAGCAGCCCCGCGCCTGGGGCTAATGAGCAGTTCTTC.

The CDR3 is CASSAQGQGDEQYF. The CDR3 region has the DNA TGTGCCAGCAGCGCCCAGGGACAGGGGGATGAGCAGTACTTC. The V gene is TRBV9, the J gene TRBJ2-7; 11 positions match TRBD1. The CDR3 has 14 amino acids. Germline-derived CDR1 and CDR2 are SGDLS and YYNGEE. V shed 3 bases, J shed 7 bases, and the junction held 6 bases outside the gene matches. The complete variable domain, with remaining parts taken from reference TRBV9 and TRBJ2-7, reads DSGVTQTPKHLITATGQRVTLRCSPRSGDLSVYWYQQSLDQGLQFLIQYYNGEERAKGNILERFSAQQFPDLHSELNLSSLELGDSALYFCASSAQGQGDEQYFGPGTRLTVT.

The chain carries TRBV6-5 and TRBJ1-6; maybe TRBD1 (5 bases). Trimming shortened V by 7 bases and J by 7 bases, and 14 bases separated the two germline ends. This CDR3 is 14 amino acids long. CDR1 and CDR2 from the germline V gene are MNHEY and SVGAGI. This chain's CDR3 is CASNPTGGNSPLHF. In DNA, the CDR3 is TGTGCCAGCAACCCAACGGGGGGGAATTCACCCCTCCACTTT.

The chain carries TRBV7-2 and TRBJ1-6; 7 nucleotides line up with TRBD1. V shed 3 bases and J 6 bases; nucleotides not matched to a gene: 11. The CDR3 contains 17 residues. Germline V gives CDR1 SGHTA, CDR2 FQGNSA. CDR3 nucleotides: TGTGCCAGCAGCTTCTCCTCTTACGACAGGGTTAATTCACCCCTCCACTTT. Translating it yields CASSFSSYDRVNSPLHF.

The rearrangement joins TRBV11-2 to TRBJ2-3, with 8 bases fitting TRBD1. The CDR3 runs 18 residues. Germline trimming cut 0 bases from V and 4 bases from J; bases unmatched to any gene: 12. CDR1 is SGHAT, CDR2 FQNNGV, per germline. CDR3 loop: CASSLDLQGAAWADTQYF. The CDR3 nucleotides read TGTGCCAGCAGCTTAGATCTGCAGGGGGCAGCCTGGGCAGATACGCAGTATTTT.

This sequence joins TRBV9 and TRBJ1-2, with 8 bases identical to TRBD1. V shed 0 bases, J shed 3 bases, and the junction held 13 bases outside the gene matches. Germline V lookup: CDR1 SGDLS, CDR2 YYNGEE. The CDR3 has 18 amino acids. The CDR3: CASSVAYGTGLLDYGYTF. The CDR3 DNA is TGTGCCAGCAGCGTAGCGTACGGGACAGGACTCCTGGACTATGGCTACACCTTC.

The chain carries TRBV14 and TRBJ1-1; TRBD1 matches at 8 bases. Per germline, CDR1 SGHDN and CDR2 FVKESK. J lost 3 bases, V lost 3 bases, and 12 bases had no gene match. CDR3 length equals 17 residues. The CDR3 DNA is TGTGCCAGCAGCCAGGGGAATTTCAGGGGGCGCGACACTGAAGCTTTCTTT. Amino acid sequence: CASSQGNFRGRDTEAFF.

This clone was observed a handful of times. CDR3 amino acids: CSSGDDRRTYNEQFF. In DNA form, the CDR3 reads TGCAGCTCGGGGGACGACAGGCGAACCTACAATGAGCAGTTCTTC. V usage is TRBV29-1 and J usage is TRBJ2-1; D tentatively fits TRBD1 or TRBD2 (6 bases each). Germline lookup yields CDR1 SQVTM and CDR2 ANQGSEA. This CDR3 is 15 amino acids long. Between the trimmed V and J ends, which lost 8 bases and 2 bases, there was a span of 19 bases.

V usage is TRBV27 and J usage is TRBJ2-1; possibly TRBD2 for D (6 bases). The CDR3 has 13 amino acids. Trimming cost V 3 bases and J 11 bases, with 14 bases left between them. Germline V gives CDR1 MNHEY, CDR2 SMNVEV (reference sequence). CDR3 sequence (DNA): TGTGCCAGCAGTTTCGGACTGGCGGGACAGCAGTTCTTC. It yields the protein CASSFGLAGQQFF.

The chain uses TRBV30 and TRBJ1-2, with a possible D match to TRBD1 (5 bases). There are 11 residues in the CDR3. Germline-derived CDR1 and CDR2 are GTSNPN and SVGIG (reference sequence). Trimming pared 8 bases from V and 10 bases from J, leaving 17 bases between. The CDR3 loop is CAEGRGRVYTF. The DNA for the CDR3 is TGTGCCGAGGGGAGGGGAAGAGTCTACACCTTC.

DNA of the CDR3: TGTGCCAGCAGTGACAGGGTCGACACTGAAGCTTTCTTT. As protein: CASSDRVDTEAFF. The chain uses TRBV28 and TRBJ1-1, with 7 bases lining up with TRBD1. V gave up 5 bases and J gave up 3 bases; unmatched junction bases: 3. The CDR3 has 13 amino acids. CDR1 MDHEN and CDR2 SYDVKM come from the germline V gene.

The J gene is TRBJ2-5, the V gene TRBV11-1; TRBD2 agrees at 7 bases. Germline CDR1 SGHAT, CDR2 FQDESV (reference sequence). The CDR3 consists of 14 residues. Trimming cost V 4 bases and J 5 bases; bases outside gene matches: 7. The CDR3 region is CASSSETSKETQYF. The CDR3 DNA reads as TGTGCCAGCAGCTCAGAGACTAGCAAGGAGACCCAGTACTTC.

The chain is built from TRBV12-3 or TRBV12-4 and TRBJ2-7; 7 bases agree with TRBD2. This CDR3 comprises 13 residues. V lost 5 bases to trimming and J lost 2 bases; unmatched junction nucleotides: 3. The CDR3 DNA sequence: TGTGCCAGCAGTGGACTAGATCCCTACGAGCAGTACTTC. Its translation is CASSGLDPYEQYF.

This chain uses TRBV28 with TRBJ2-2; 8 bases map to TRBD2. Looked up from germline, CDR1 is MDHEN and CDR2 is SYDVKM. The CDR3 spans 15 residues. Trimming cost V 6 bases and J 4 bases; bases outside gene matches: 7. This chain's CDR3 is CASRLTSGSTGELFF. The CDR3 DNA reads TGTGCCAGCAGACTCACTAGCGGCTCCACCGGGGAGCTGTTTTTT.